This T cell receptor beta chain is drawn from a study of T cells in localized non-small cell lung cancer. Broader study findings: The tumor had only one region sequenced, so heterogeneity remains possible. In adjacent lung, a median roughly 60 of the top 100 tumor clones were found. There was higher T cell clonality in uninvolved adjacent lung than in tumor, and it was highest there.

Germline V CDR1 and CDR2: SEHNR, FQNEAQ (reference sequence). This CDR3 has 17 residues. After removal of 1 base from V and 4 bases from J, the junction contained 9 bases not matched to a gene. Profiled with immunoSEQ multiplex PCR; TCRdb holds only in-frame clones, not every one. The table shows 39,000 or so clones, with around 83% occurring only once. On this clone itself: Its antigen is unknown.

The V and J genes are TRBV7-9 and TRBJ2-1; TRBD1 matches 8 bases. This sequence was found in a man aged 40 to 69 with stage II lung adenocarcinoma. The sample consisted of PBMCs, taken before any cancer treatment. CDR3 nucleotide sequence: TGTGCCAGCAGCTTAGTGCTGGCAGGGGGCTTATACAATGAGCAGTTCTTC. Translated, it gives CASSLVLAGGLYNEQFF.